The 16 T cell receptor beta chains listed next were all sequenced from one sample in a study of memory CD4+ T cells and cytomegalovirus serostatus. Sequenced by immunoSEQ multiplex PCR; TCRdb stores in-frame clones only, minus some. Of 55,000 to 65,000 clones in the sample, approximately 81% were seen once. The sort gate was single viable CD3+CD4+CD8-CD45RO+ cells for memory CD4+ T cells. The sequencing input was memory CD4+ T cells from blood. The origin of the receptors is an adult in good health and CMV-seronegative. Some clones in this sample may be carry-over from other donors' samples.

This chain's CDR3 is CATTEREVSDTQYF. The CDR3 DNA reads TGTGCCACCACCGAGCGGGAGGTGTCGGATACGCAGTATTTT. The chain recombines TRBV6-6 with TRBJ2-3; TRBD2 matches at 9 bases. The CDR3 is made up of 14 amino acids. The germline V gene has CDR1 MNHNY and CDR2 SVGAGI (reference sequence). J gave up 6 bases and V 10 bases, and 11 bases lay outside the gene matches.

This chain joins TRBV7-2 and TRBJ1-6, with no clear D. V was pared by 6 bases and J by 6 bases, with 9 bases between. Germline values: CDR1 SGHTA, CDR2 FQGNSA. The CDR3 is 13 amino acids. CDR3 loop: CASRPAANSPLHF. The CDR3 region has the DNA TGTGCCAGCAGACCTGCAGCTAATTCACCCCTCCACTTT.

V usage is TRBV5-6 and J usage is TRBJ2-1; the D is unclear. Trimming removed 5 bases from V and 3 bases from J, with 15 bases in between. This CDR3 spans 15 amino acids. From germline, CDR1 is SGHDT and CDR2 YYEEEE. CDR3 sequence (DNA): TGTGCCAGCAGGTTCCGGGCCGGCTTCTACAATGAGCAGTTCTTC. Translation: CASRFRAGFYNEQFF.

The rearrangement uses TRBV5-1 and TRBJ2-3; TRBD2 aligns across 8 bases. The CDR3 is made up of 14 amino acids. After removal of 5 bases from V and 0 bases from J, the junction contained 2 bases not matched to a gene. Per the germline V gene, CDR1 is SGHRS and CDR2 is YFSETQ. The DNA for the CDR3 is TGCGCCAGCAGAGGCGGGGGGAGCACAGATACGCAGTATTTT. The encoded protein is CASRGGGSTDTQYF.

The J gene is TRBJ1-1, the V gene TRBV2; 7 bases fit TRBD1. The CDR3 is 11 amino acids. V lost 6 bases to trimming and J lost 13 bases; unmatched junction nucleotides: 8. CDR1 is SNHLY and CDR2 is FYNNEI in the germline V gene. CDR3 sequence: CASRYRGIDFF. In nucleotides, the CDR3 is TGTGCCAGCAGATACAGGGGAATTGATTTCTTT.

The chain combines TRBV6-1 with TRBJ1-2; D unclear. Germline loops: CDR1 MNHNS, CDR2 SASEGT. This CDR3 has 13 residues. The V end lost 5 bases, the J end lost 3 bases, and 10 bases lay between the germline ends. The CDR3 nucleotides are TGTGCCAGCAGTCCCCGTTTCGACTATGGCTACACCTTC. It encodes CASSPRFDYGYTF.

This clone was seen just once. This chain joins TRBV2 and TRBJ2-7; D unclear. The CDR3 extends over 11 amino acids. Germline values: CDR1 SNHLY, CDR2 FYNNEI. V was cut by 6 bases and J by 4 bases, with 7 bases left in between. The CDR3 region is CASSDQYEQYF. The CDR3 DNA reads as TGTGCCAGCAGCGACCAATACGAGCAGTACTTC.

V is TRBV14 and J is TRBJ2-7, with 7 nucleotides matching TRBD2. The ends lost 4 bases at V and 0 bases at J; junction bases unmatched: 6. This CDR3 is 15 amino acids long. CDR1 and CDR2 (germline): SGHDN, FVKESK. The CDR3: CASSRRVAGSYEQYF. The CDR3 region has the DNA TGTGCCAGCAGCCGCCGGGTAGCGGGCTCCTACGAGCAGTACTTC.

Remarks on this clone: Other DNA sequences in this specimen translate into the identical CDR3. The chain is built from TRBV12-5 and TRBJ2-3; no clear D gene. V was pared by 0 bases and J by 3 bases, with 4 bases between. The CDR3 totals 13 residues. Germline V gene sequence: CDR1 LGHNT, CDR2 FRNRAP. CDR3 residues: CASGLVFTDTQYF. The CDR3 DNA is TGTGCTAGTGGTTTGGTATTTACAGATACGCAGTATTTT.

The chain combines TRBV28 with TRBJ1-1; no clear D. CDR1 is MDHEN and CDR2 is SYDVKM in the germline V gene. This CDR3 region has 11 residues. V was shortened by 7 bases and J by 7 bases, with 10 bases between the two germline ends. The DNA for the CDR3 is TGTGCCAGCATGGTCAGGAGTGAAGCTTTCTTT. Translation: CASMVRSEAFF.

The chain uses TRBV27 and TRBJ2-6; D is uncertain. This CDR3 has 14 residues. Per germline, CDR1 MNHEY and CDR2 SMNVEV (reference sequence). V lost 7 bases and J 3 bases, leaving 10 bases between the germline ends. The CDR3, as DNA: TGTGCCAGCAAAGTGCTTAGTGGGGCCAACGTCCTGACTTTC. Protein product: CASKVLSGANVLTF.

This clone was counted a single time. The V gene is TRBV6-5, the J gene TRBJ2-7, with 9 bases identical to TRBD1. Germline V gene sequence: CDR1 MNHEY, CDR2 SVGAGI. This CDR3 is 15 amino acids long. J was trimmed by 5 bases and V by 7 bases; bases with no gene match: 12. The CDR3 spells CASKRGGQGIHEQYF. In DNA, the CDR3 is TGTGCCAGCAAAAGGGGGGGACAGGGCATTCACGAGCAGTACTTC.

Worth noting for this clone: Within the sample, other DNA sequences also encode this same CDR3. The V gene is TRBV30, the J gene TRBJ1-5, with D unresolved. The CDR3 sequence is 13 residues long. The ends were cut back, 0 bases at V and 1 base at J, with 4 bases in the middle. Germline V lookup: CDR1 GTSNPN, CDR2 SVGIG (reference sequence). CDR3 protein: CAWSVDSNQPQHF. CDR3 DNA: TGTGCCTGGAGTGTGGACAGCAATCAGCCCCAGCATTTT.

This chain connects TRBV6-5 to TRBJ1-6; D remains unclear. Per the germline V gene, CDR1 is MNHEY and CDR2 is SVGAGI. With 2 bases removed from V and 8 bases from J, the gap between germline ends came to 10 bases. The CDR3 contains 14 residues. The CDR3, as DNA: TGTGCCAGCAGTTACGCAGTCGGGGATTCACCCCTCCACTTT. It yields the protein CASSYAVGDSPLHF.

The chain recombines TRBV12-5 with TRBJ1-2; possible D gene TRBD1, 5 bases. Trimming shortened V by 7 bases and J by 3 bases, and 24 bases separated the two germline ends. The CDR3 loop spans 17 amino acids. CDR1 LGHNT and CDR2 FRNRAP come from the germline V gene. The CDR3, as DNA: TGTGCTAGTGCCCAGGGAGGTAGGGCAGGGTTTGACTATGGCTACACCTTC. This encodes CASAQGGRAGFDYGYTF. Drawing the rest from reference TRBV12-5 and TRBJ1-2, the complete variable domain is DARVTQTPRHKVTEMGQEVTMRCQPILGHNTVFWYRQTMMQGLELLAYFRNRAPLDDSGMPKDRFSAEMPDATLATLKIQPSEPRDSAVYFCASAQGGRAGFDYGYTFGSGTRLTVV.

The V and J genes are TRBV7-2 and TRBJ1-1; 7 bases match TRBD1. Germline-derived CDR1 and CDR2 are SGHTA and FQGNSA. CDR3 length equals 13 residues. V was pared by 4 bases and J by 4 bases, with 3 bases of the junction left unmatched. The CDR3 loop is CASSSRGGTEAFF. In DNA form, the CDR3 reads TGTGCCAGCAGCTCCAGGGGGGGCACTGAAGCTTTCTTT.